This T cell receptor (beta chain) was captured by sequencing in a study of T cell responses to AZD1222 COVID-19 vaccine. As for the study in general: Some second doses came at about 4 weeks and others at about 12 weeks; these were pooled.

Repertoires were generated with immunoSEQ multiplex PCR, while TCRdb's copy carries only in-frame clones and drops some. The table records under 150,000 clones, 93% of them present only once. Germline values: CDR1 MNHEY, CDR2 SVGAGI. The CDR3 extends over 14 amino acids. Germline trimming cut 4 bases from V and 7 bases from J; bases unmatched to any gene: 8. V is TRBV6-5 and J is TRBJ2-7; 9 bases agree with TRBD2. The sequence was collected from an adult in good health. The sequencing used peripheral blood, collected on day 0 of AZD1222 vaccination. As DNA, the CDR3 is TGTGCCAGCAGTTCCTCCGGACTAGCGAAAGAGCAGTACTTC. It codes for CASSSSGLAKEQYF.